This T cell receptor beta chain was retrieved from a study of T cells in Graves' hyperthyroidism and ophthalmopathy. RNA transcripts provided the source from which TCR beta CDR3 regions were amplified. An initial round of RT-PCR targeting the TCR CDR3 relied on the HTBI primer set. A single record per CDR3 protein comes from TCRdb applying MiXCR to the multiplex PCR reads. The table records 550,000 to 600,000 distinct CDR3 sequences, about 45% of them present only once. Overall study findings and caveats: Model-based prediction identified ophthalmopathy a median approximately 6.2 months prior to its onset. Also found in blood were most expanded thyroid clonotypes above 0.001. Through a model of 13 V-J features, ophthalmopathy was separated from stable hyperthyroidism.

This clonotype has a count of ten or more. Its cognate antigen is unknown. Per germline, CDR1 MNHNY and CDR2 SVGAGI (reference sequence). Trimming shortened V by 3 bases and J by 2 bases, and 11 bases separated the two germline ends. The CDR3 has 15 amino acids. The TCR was taken from an adult woman with Graves' disease, either hyperthyroidism or ophthalmopathy (not recorded which). The chain has TRBV6-6 and TRBJ1-5; D call uncertain. The material sequenced was peripheral blood or thyroid tissue (not recorded which). In DNA form, the CDR3 reads TGTGCCAGCAGTTATTCCCGCGGTGGCAATCAGCCCCAGCATTTT. Protein: CASSYSRGGNQPQHF.